Listed here are 17 T cell receptor beta chains from one sample, sequenced in a study of blood T cell repertoires in COVID-19. TCRdb's copy holds only in-frame clones and misses some; the assay was immunoSEQ multiplex PCR. Found here are more than 150,000 clones, about four fifths of them singletons; the top ten hold under 15%. Sequencing was carried out using peripheral blood. The receptors originated from a man between 65 and 79 years old who had recovered from COVID-19.

In DNA, the CDR3 is TGTGCCAGCAGCTCCGGGACGGGACGTAGCGGGCAGTACTTC. Protein sequence: CASSSGTGRSGQYF. This rearrangement joins TRBV5-5 to TRBJ2-7; D possibly corresponds to TRBD2 (6 bases). The ends were cut back, 3 bases at V and 9 bases at J, with 19 bases in the middle. Germline V gives CDR1 SGHKS, CDR2 YYEKEE (reference sequence). The CDR3 is 14 residues long.

The rearrangement uses TRBV7-2 and TRBJ2-2, with D possibly matching TRBD2 (5 bases). V was shortened by 4 bases and J by 5 bases, with 14 bases between the two germline ends. CDR3 length: 15 amino acids. CDR1 is SGHTA, CDR2 FQGNSA, per germline. CDR3 protein: CASSSRGSETGELFF. CDR3 sequence (DNA): TGTGCCAGCAGCTCCCGAGGGAGTGAGACCGGGGAGCTGTTTTTT.

This chain links TRBV10-1 with TRBJ2-2; no definite D call. This CDR3 has 14 residues. Trimming removed 6 bases from V and 6 bases from J, with 14 bases in between. The germline V gene encodes CDR1 WNHNN and CDR2 SYGVQD (reference sequence). CDR3 DNA sequence: TGCGCCAGCAGGGCGACCAGAGCGTCCGGGGAGCTGTTTTTT. Translation: CASRATRASGELFF.

The chain links TRBV7-2 to TRBJ2-7; D perhaps matches TRBD2 (6 bases). The CDR3 is 16 amino acids. Germline V gene lookup returns CDR1 SGHTA and CDR2 FQGNSA. The V and J ends lost 0 bases and 1 base respectively, with 13 bases between them. In DNA, the CDR3 is TGTGCCAGCAGCTTAGCGACCGGGAGTGGGTCCTACGAGCAGTACTTC. It yields the protein CASSLATGSGSYEQYF. The whole variable domain, filled in from reference TRBV7-2 and TRBJ2-7, reads GAGVSQSPSNKVTEKGKDVELRCDPISGHTALYWYRQSLGQGLEFLIYFQGNSAPDKSGLPSDRFSAERTGGSVSTLTIQRTQQEDSAVYLCASSLATGSGSYEQYFGPGTRLTVT.

V and J are TRBV24-1 and TRBJ2-1; 8 bases are a match to TRBD1. After removal of 5 bases from V and 3 bases from J, the junction contained 8 bases not matched to a gene. This CDR3 is 16 amino acids long. Germline CDR1 and CDR2: KGHDR and SFDVKD. CDR3 residues: CATSVAGTGLYNEQFF. Written as DNA, the CDR3 is TGTGCCACCAGTGTTGCTGGGACAGGACTCTACAATGAGCAGTTCTTC.

This clone occurred once. The rearrangement links TRBV20-1 to TRBJ2-7; TRBD2 matches 10 bases. The CDR3 runs 17 residues. The V gene end was trimmed by 3 bases and the J gene end by 2 bases; junction bases not matched to a gene: 13. Germline CDR1 is DFQATT and CDR2 is SNEGSKA (reference sequence). CDR3 protein: CSASMPSGSPIPYEQYF. The CDR3 nucleotides read TGCAGTGCTAGTATGCCTAGCGGGAGTCCAATCCCCTACGAGCAGTACTTC.

The chain recombines TRBV6-2 or TRBV6-3 with TRBJ2-7; D unclear. This CDR3 comprises 14 residues. V dropped 4 bases and J dropped 5 bases, with 15 bases sitting between them. Germline V gene lookup returns CDR1 MNHEY and CDR2 SVGEGT. The chain's CDR3 is CASSSPIQRHEQYF. The DNA of the CDR3 is TGTGCCAGCAGTTCCCCCATCCAGAGGCACGAGCAGTACTTC.

This CDR3 reads CASRLAGDRDGANSNQPQHF. CDR3 nucleotides: TGTGCAAGTCGCTTAGCGGGGGACAGGGACGGGGCTAATAGCAATCAGCCCCAGCATTTT. This rearrangement joins TRBV12-2 to TRBJ1-5; the table's D call, TRBD1, has no DNA check behind it. TRBV12-2 is a pseudogene locus. This CDR3 has 20 residues.

This rearrangement joins TRBV27 to TRBJ2-1, with 7 bases aligning to TRBD2. The V gene's germline CDR1 is MNHEY and CDR2 SMNVEV (reference sequence). The CDR3 totals 16 residues. The V and J ends lost 6 bases and 3 bases, in that order; junction bases with no gene match: 11. DNA of the CDR3: TGTGCCAGCAGCCGCTTTGCGGGGGTAGACTACAATGAGCAGTTCTTC. This translates into CASSRFAGVDYNEQFF.

This clone is a singleton in its sample. V gene TRBV9 combines with J gene TRBJ2-7; D unclear. The germline V gene has CDR1 SGDLS and CDR2 YYNGEE. V was clipped by 0 bases and J by 2 bases, with 12 bases between them. The CDR3 is 15 amino acids. CDR3 region: CASSVGAGTTYEQYF. The CDR3 DNA reads as TGTGCCAGCAGCGTAGGGGCAGGAACGACCTACGAGCAGTACTTC.

This rearrangement joins TRBV23-1 to TRBJ2-1, with 9 bases aligning to TRBD1. TRBV23-1 is annotated as an ORF whose role is uncertain. The ends lost 3 bases at V and 7 bases at J; junction bases unmatched: 10. The CDR3 length is 16 residues. DNA for the CDR3: TGCGCCAGCAGTCATGCCCGCCGCGGACAGGGGAATGAGCAGTTCTTC. This sequence encodes CASSHARRGQGNEQFF.

The CDR3 nucleotides read TGTGCCAGCAGCCTGCTAGCGGGAGGTACCACAGATACGCAGTATTTT. Translated: CASSLLAGGTTDTQYF. This sequence joins TRBV7-2 and TRBJ2-3; 11 nucleotides agree with TRBD2. Germline assignment: CDR1 SGHTA and CDR2 FQGNSA. V shed 5 bases, J shed 2 bases, and the junction held 6 bases outside the gene matches. This CDR3 spans 16 amino acids.

This clone has only one observation. The chain combines TRBV20-1 with TRBJ2-3; D ambiguous. Trimming shortened V by 7 bases and J by 2 bases, and 7 bases separated the two germline ends. The germline V gene has CDR1 DFQATT and CDR2 SNEGSKA (reference sequence). This CDR3 contains 11 residues. The CDR3 reads CSVRVTDTQYF. CDR3 DNA: TGCAGTGTCCGGGTCACAGATACGCAGTATTTT.

The gene calls are TRBV5-1 and TRBJ2-7; the match to TRBD1 covers 7 bases. Germline V gene lookup returns CDR1 SGHRS and CDR2 YFSETQ. The V gene end was trimmed by 4 bases and the J gene end by 5 bases; junction bases not matched to a gene: 9. This CDR3 region has 14 residues. CDR3 sequence reads: CASSRGQTEDEQYF. As DNA, the CDR3 is TGCGCCAGCAGCCGGGGACAGACCGAAGACGAGCAGTACTTC.

The chain joins TRBV7-8 to TRBJ2-6, with D perhaps TRBD1 (5 bases). V was shortened by 4 bases and J by 0 bases, with 10 bases between the two germline ends. Germline V gene sequence: CDR1 SGHVS, CDR2 FQNEAQ. This CDR3 comprises 16 residues. The CDR3 DNA follows: TGTGCCAGCAGCTCGGACGGACACTCTGGGGCCAACGTCCTGACTTTC. Residues: CASSSDGHSGANVLTF.

This clone was counted only a few times. The V gene is TRBV4-1, the J gene TRBJ2-7; the match to TRBD2 covers 7 bases. With 3 bases clipped from V and 2 bases from J, the junction kept 7 bases outside the gene matches. There are 15 residues in the CDR3. The germline CDR1 and CDR2 sequences are MGHRA and YSYEKL. The CDR3 DNA follows: TGCGCCAGCAGCCAGCCGGGACGGGGGGCCTACGAGCAGTACTTC. Translation: CASSQPGRGAYEQYF.

J is TRBJ1-3 and V is TRBV20-1; possibly TRBD1 for D (5 bases). The V end lost 6 bases, the J end lost 12 bases, and 15 bases lay between the germline ends. Germline CDR1 and CDR2: DFQATT and SNEGSKA (reference sequence). This CDR3 is 11 amino acids long. Here the CDR3 reads CSAPLGAGIYF. CDR3 nucleotides: TGCAGTGCCCCCCTAGGGGCCGGCATATATTTT.